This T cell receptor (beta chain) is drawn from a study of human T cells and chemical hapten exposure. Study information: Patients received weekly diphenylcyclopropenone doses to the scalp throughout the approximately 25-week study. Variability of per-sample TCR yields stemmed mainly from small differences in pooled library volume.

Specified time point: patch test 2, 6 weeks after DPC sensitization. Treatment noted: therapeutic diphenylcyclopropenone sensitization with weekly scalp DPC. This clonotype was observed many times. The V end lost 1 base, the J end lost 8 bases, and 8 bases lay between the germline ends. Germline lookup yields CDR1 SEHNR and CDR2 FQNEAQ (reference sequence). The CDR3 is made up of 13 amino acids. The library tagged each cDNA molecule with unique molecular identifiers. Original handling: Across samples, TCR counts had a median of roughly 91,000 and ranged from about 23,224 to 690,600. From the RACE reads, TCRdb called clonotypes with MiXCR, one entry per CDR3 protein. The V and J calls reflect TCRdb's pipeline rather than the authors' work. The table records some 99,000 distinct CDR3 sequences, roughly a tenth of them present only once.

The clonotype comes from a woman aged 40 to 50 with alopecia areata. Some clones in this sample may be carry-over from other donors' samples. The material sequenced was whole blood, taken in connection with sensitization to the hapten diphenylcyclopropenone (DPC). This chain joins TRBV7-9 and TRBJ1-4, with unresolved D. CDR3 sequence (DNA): TGTGCCAGCAGCTTAGGACTCGGGGAAAAACTGTTTTTT. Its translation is CASSLGLGEKLFF.